The rows below give T cell receptor beta chains drawn from one sample of a study of blood T cell repertoires in COVID-19. The data were produced by immunoSEQ multiplex PCR, yet TCRdb's version contains in-frame clones alone and is incomplete. This sample carries under 200,000 clones, less than 90% of them seen once, and the ten largest clones take 3.5% to 4%. The sample taken for sequencing was peripheral blood. Receptor source: a woman aged 70-85 years with acute or convalescent COVID-19. Both conserved end residues are part of each CDR3. Fields, in order: V gene, J gene, D gene, clone size, CDR3 DNA, CDR3 protein. The D gene is left open where the match is weak. Some rows have no size entry. The others give once, few or many, or a class for an expanded clone.

TRBV12-3/TRBV12-4,TRBJ2-2,TRBD1,-,TGTGCCAGCAGCGACAGGGGAACCGGGGAGCTGTTTTTT,CASSDRGTGELFF
TRBV28,TRBJ1-5,TRBD1,-,TGTGCCAGCAGTTTAGGGCAGGGGGTAAATCAGCCCCAGCATTTT,CASSLGQGVNQPQHF
TRBV28,TRBJ2-2,TRBD2,-,TGTGCCAGCAGCCCCCGCAGCGGGGCCGTGGAGCTGTTTTTT,CASSPRSGAVELFF
TRBV5-1,TRBJ2-2,TRBD2,-,TGCGCCAGCAGCTTGGTGCCAGCGGGAACCGGGGAGCTGTTTTTT,CASSLVPAGTGELFF
TRBV6-5,TRBJ1-1,-,-,TGTGCCAGCAAGACACCAAACATGAACACTGAAGCTTTCTTT,CASKTPNMNTEAFF
TRBV6-5,TRBJ2-3,-,few,TGTGCCAGCACAGACACCACAGATACGCAGTATTTT,CASTDTTDTQYF
TRBV20-1,TRBJ2-7,-,once,TGCAGTGCTAGTCCCCCCCCGGGTTTTTCCTACGAGCAGTACTTC,CSASPPPGFSYEQYF
TRBV7-6,TRBJ1-4,TRBD1,-,TGTGCCAGCAGCCACGGACAGGCAGGGAGTGAAAAACTGTTTTTT,CASSHGQAGSEKLFF
TRBV28,TRBJ2-1,TRBD1,-,TGTGCCAGCAGTTTAGCGGGACAGGGCCCGTTCTTC,CASSLAGQGPFF
TRBV11-2,TRBJ2-3,TRBD1,-,TGTGCCAGCAGCTCTGGACAGGCAGATACGCAGTATTTT,CASSSGQADTQYF
TRBV7-2,TRBJ1-4,TRBD1,-,TGTGCCAGCAGCCCCACCCGGGACAGGGGGCGAAATGAAAAACTGTTTTTT,CASSPTRDRGRNEKLFF
TRBV10-3,TRBJ1-3,-,-,TGTGCCATCAGTGAAAAGGGAGACACCATATATTTT,CAISEKGDTIYF
TRBV7-2,TRBJ2-7,-,-,TGTGCCAGCAGCCCGGACTTGAGCAGAGACTACGAGCAGTACTTC,CASSPDLSRDYEQYF
TRBV5-1,TRBJ1-2,TRBD1,-,TGCGCCAGCAGCCCACAAGCCGGACAGGGCCAAGCCTTC,CASSPQAGQGQAF
TRBV19,TRBJ2-1,-,-,TGTGCCAGCCACCGAGGGATGGCGGTTAGCTCCTACAATGAGCAGTTCTTC,CASHRGMAVSSYNEQFF
TRBV27,TRBJ2-7,-,-,TGTGCCAGCAGGATTAGCCCAAAGAGCCGCGAGCAGTACTTC,CASRISPKSREQYF
TRBV18,TRBJ2-1,-,-,TGTGCCAGCTCACCACCTTTTGCCCACTTGAGCTCCTACAATGAGCAGTTCTTC,CASSPPFAHLSSYNEQFF
TRBV2,TRBJ1-5,-,-,TGTGCCAGCAGCCAGCTAACAAGGAGAAGCAATCAGCCCCAGCATTTT,CASSQLTRRSNQPQHF
TRBV6-2/TRBV6-3,TRBJ1-4,TRBD1,few,TGTGCCAGCAGTACCTCGACAGGGGATGAAAAACTGTTTTTT,CASSTSTGDEKLFF
TRBV20-1,TRBJ1-1,-,-,TGCAGTGCTAGTTCGGGGGGCCGCAACACTGAAGCTTTCTTT,CSASSGGRNTEAFF
TRBV10-3,TRBJ2-1,TRBD2,-,TGTGCCACCGAGACTAGCGGGGGGGCCTACTACAATGAGCAGTTCTTC,CATETSGGAYYNEQFF
TRBV18,TRBJ1-5,TRBD1,-,TGTGCCAGCTCACCATCCTCCCTCGGGACAGTCTACAATCAGCCCCAGCATTTT,CASSPSSLGTVYNQPQHF
TRBV5-1,TRBJ1-3,-,-,TGCGCCAGCAGCTTGTGGTACGGCTCTGGAAACACCATATATTTT,CASSLWYGSGNTIYF
TRBV29-1,TRBJ2-7,TRBD2,-,TGCAGCGTAGTAGCGGGTTTGCCTTACGAGCAGTACTTC,CSVVAGLPYEQYF
TRBV18,TRBJ2-4,-,-,TGTGCCAGCTCACCACAAACAGGCGGAGACAAAAACATTCAGTACTTC,CASSPQTGGDKNIQYF
TRBV10-3,TRBJ2-7,TRBD1,-,TGTGCCATCAGTAATTCCGGGACAGCTTCCTACGAGCAGTACTTC,CAISNSGTASYEQYF
TRBV6-5,TRBJ1-2,-,-,TGTGCCAGCAGGCAGGGGAGCGGCTATGGCTACACCTTC,CASRQGSGYGYTF
TRBV19,TRBJ2-7,TRBD1,-,TGTGCCAGTAGTACCCGCCGGGACAGGGGATACGAGCAGTACTTC,CASSTRRDRGYEQYF
TRBV7-2,TRBJ1-2,-,-,TGTGCCAGCAGCCCCGGGGAGGGGGGTATCTATGGCTACACCTTC,CASSPGEGGIYGYTF
TRBV7-8,TRBJ1-6,TRBD1,-,TGTGCCAGCAGCTTGGGACAGCTTAAGGGGGCACCCCTCCACTTT,CASSLGQLKGAPLHF
TRBV6-4,TRBJ1-5,TRBD1,-,TGTGCCAGCAGTGAGACAGGGGGGGGTCAGCCCCAGCATTTT,CASSETGGGQPQHF
TRBV6-4,TRBJ1-1,TRBD1,-,TGTGCCAGCAGTGGCGATACGGGACAGGTGAACACTGAAGCTTTCTTT,CASSGDTGQVNTEAFF
TRBV2,TRBJ2-7,-,-,TGTGCCAGCAATACAGGGCTGAACGAGCAGTACTTC,CASNTGLNEQYF
TRBV25-1,TRBJ1-6,TRBD1,-,TGTGCCAGCAGTGCTAAAAGGGGGACAGGGGGCAATAATTCACCCCTCCACTTT,CASSAKRGTGGNNSPLHF
TRBV6-1,TRBJ2-3,-,few,TGTGCCAGCAGTACCTGGAGGACCCTGACAGATACGCAGTATTTT,CASSTWRTLTDTQYF
TRBV27,TRBJ1-2,-,-,TGTGCCAGCAGTTCGCCCCTCCAGGGATATGGCTACACCTTC,CASSSPLQGYGYTF
TRBV27,TRBJ1-2,-,-,TGTGCCAGCAGTGTACAGGGTGGCGGAGGCTACACCTTC,CASSVQGGGGYTF
TRBV5-1,TRBJ2-5,TRBD2,-,TGCGCCAGCAGCTTGGTTCCGGCGGGAGGGTACGAGACCCAGTACTTC,CASSLVPAGGYETQYF
TRBV29-1,TRBJ2-7,-,once,TGCAGCGTTGCACGGAGCACAGGGTACGAGCAGTACTTC,CSVARSTGYEQYF
TRBV18,TRBJ2-1,TRBD2,-,TGTGCCAGCTCACCCAGACTAGCGGGAAACTCCTACAATGAGCAGTTCTTC,CASSPRLAGNSYNEQFF
TRBV5-1,TRBJ2-7,TRBD2,-,TGCGCCAGCAGCTTGGGGGGGACTAGCGGCTCCTACGAGCAGTACTTC,CASSLGGTSGSYEQYF
TRBV5-1,TRBJ2-7,TRBD1,-,TGCGCCAGCAGCTCCAGGGGGCGCGGGTACGAGCAGTACTTC,CASSSRGRGYEQYF
TRBV28,TRBJ1-5,TRBD1,few,TGTGCCAGCAGTTTGCATAGACAGGGTCCCTTTTATAGCAATCAGCCCCAGCATTTT,CASSLHRQGPFYSNQPQHF
TRBV10-3,TRBJ2-3,-,-,TGTGCCATCAGAACGGACAGTTTAGATACGCAGTATTTT,CAIRTDSLDTQYF
TRBV18,TRBJ1-1,-,-,TGTGCCAGCTCTCCCGACAGGACCACTGAAGCTTTCTTT,CASSPDRTTEAFF
TRBV28,TRBJ1-1,-,once,TGTGCCAGCAGGGAATGGGGGCGAACTGAAGCTTTCTTT,CASREWGRTEAFF
TRBV3-1/TRBV3-2,TRBJ2-2,TRBD1,once,TGTGCCAGCAGCCAAGGACAGGGGAGCGTAAACACCGGGGAGCTGTTTTTT,CASSQGQGSVNTGELFF